This T cell receptor beta chain was identified in a study of somatic mutations in cytotoxic T cells in rheumatoid arthritis (dated by TCRdb to 2016 to 2017). Looking at the study overall: Before any treatment started and right after they were diagnosed, patients gave peripheral blood samples (more than 27 ml EDTA). Patient and control groups had essentially identical median ages. To characterize clonality, the study used TCRB deep sequencing while asking whether somatic mutations are carried by expanded CD8+ T-cell clones in newly diagnosed, untreated rheumatoid arthritis. For 55 to 70 rheumatoid arthritis patients and 20 healthy controls, TCRB deep sequencing was carried out. Some T-cell populations stained with V beta antibodies were sorted by flow on a FACSAria II or Sony SH800 to nearly 100% purity, with sorted V beta1+ cells additionally subjected to TCRB sequencing.

The CDR3 covers 15 residues, taking in both the cysteine and the phenylalanine. Only the CDR3 part of the read is kept: 45 bases, read in frame from the first base. V loses 3 bases, J loses 7 bases, and the germline ends lie 19 bases apart. The germline V gene (reference sequence) yields LNHDA for CDR1 and SQIVND for CDR2. What the research found in general, with its limitations: The slight underrepresentation of TRBV07 in patients was not corrected for multiple comparisons. An increase of CD8+ clonality with age was seen in patients (Spearman r ≈ 0.46) but not in healthy controls. There was no significant difference in CD8+ T-cell clonality between rheumatoid arthritis patients and age-matched healthy controls. In about an eighth of the roughly 65 patients, more than 20% of CD8+ cells belonged to the largest CD8+ clone, while several identical CD8+ TCRB sequences were shared between blood and synovial fluid. It was unknown which antigens the expanded CD8+ clones targeted, and their absence from virus-specific databases did not exclude viral specificity.

Sequencing of TCRB CDR3 was done on genomic DNA with the immunoSEQ assay. As for how the authors treated the data: Patient CD8+ clones larger than 1% were compared against published virus-specific TCRB sequences, and only a few matched. Only productive TCRB rearrangements were included in the analyses. Clonality was expressed as a Shannon entropy-based productive clonality index, with each clone defined by a unique TCRB CDR3 sequence. Repertoire overlap for a pair of samples was computed from each clone's template counts relative to total templates per sample. V-gene usage from TCRB sequencing and V-gene usage measured by flow cytometry were correlated (Spearman r of 0.61). The clones in this table, taken by TCRdb from immuneACCESS, are in-frame only. Not every clone is retained; where verified, under half of the shortfall comes from an unresolved V gene, and the cause of the rest is unknown. That table furnishes V, J and clone size, whereas the DNA furnished D and trimming. The sample profile shows about 15,000 clones; roughly four fifths of them were found once. In total, the top ten clones hold roughly 20% of the sample.

Positive magnetic bead selection on an AutoMACS was used to isolate CD4+ and CD8+ cells, with flow cytometry used to check purity. Clonal expansions were first screened by flow cytometry with a TCR V beta antibody panel, then characterized by TCRB deep sequencing of sorted CD8+ fractions. Isolation of peripheral blood mononuclear cells was done through Ficoll-Paque PLUS density gradient separation. Nucleospin Tissue or Tissue XS kits were used to extract DNA from CD4-enriched, CD8-enriched or PBMC samples, and a Qubit 2.0 fluorometer was used for quantification. Regarding this clone: Its cognate antigen has yet to be identified. Base quality data are lacking; no much larger clone is found one base away.

The rearrangement combines TRBV19 with TRBJ2-7; no D gene can be assigned with confidence. This clonotype was sampled from an adult with rheumatoid arthritis. Sequenced sample: CD8+ T cells sorted from blood. This receptor has the CDR3 CASSMGLGKLKEQYF. DNA sequence: TGTGCCAGTAGTATGGGGTTGGGGAAATTGAAAGAGCAGTACTTC.